The clone carrying this TCR beta chain has only a few counts. The antigen is unknown. Its ends do not fully match the called genes, so a read error is possible. This specimen belongs to a study of CD8 T cells in ankylosing spondylitis. CDR3 length: 12 residues. From germline, CDR1 is MNHEY and CDR2 SVGAGI. Overall study results and limits: Characteristic of ankylosing spondylitis blood, it appeared, was a TCR beta motif comprising several highly homologous variants. Matched synovial fluid from ankylosing spondylitis patients was reported to be enriched for disease-linked clones. Those disease-linked clones were CD8+; they were also relatively rare in peripheral blood.

The authors made TCR beta libraries by quantitative 5'-RACE with molecular barcodes. Via MiXCR, TCRdb re-called the 5' RACE reads, giving one row per CDR3 protein. The sample lists roughly 370,000 distinct CDR3 sequences, about a fifth occurring once. Sample: blood, either unsorted or a sorted T cell fraction (not recorded which). V gene TRBV6-5 combines with J gene TRBJ1-1; TRBD1 matches at 8 bases. The TCR comes from a male donor with ankylosing spondylitis. The CDR3 region has the DNA TGTGCCAGCAGTTACGGACAGGGTCGGGCTGTATTT. Translating it yields CASSYGQGRAVF.